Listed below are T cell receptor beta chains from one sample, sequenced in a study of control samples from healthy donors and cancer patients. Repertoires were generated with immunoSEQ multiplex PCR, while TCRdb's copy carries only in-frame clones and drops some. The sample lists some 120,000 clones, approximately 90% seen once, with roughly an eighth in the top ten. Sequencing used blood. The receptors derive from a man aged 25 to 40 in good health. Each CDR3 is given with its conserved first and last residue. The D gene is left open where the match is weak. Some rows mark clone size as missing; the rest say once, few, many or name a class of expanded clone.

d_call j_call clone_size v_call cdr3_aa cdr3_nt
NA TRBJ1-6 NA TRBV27 CASSLDGAWDSPLHF TGTGCCAGCAGTTTAGATGGGGCTTGGGACTCACCCCTCCACTTT
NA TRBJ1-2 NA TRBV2 CASSEERGRGGYTF TGTGCCAGCAGTGAAGAGCGGGGGCGTGGGGGCTACACCTTC
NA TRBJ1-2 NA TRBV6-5 CASSPGPQFPYGYTF TGTGCCAGCAGCCCGGGACCGCAATTCCCCTATGGCTACACCTTC
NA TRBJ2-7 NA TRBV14 CASSQGLGDEQYF TGTGCCAGCAGCCAAGGACTAGGAGACGAGCAGTACTTC
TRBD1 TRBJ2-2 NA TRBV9 CASSVWDRVYTGELFF TGTGCCAGCAGCGTCTGGGACAGGGTTTATACCGGGGAGCTGTTTTTT
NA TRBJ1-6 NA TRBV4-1 CASSQARAAYNSPLHF TGCGCCAGCAGCCAAGCTAGGGCCGCCTATAATTCACCCCTCCACTTT
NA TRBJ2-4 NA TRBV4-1 CASSPVILDSKNIQYF TGCGCCAGCAGCCCCGTTATATTGGACAGCAAAAACATTCAGTACTTC
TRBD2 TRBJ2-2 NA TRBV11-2 CASSPVSSSGGLTGELFF TGTGCCAGCAGCCCCGTTAGTAGTAGCGGGGGACTTACCGGGGAGCTGTTTTTT
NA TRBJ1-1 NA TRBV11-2 CASSLWGDTEAFF TGTGCCAGCAGCTTATGGGGGGACACTGAAGCTTTCTTT
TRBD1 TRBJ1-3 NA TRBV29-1 CSADRGGNTIYF TGCAGCGCTGACAGGGGTGGAAACACCATATATTTT
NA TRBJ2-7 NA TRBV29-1 CSVEVGYGGYEQYF TGCAGCGTTGAAGTAGGTTATGGCGGCTACGAGCAGTACTTC
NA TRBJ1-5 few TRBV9 CASGSKQPQHF TGTGCCTCAGGGTCGAAACAGCCCCAGCATTTT
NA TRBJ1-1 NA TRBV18 CASSPWGGEAFF TGTGCCAGCTCACCATGGGGAGGGGAAGCTTTCTTT
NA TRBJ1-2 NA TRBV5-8 CASSSDGDLYGYTF TGTGCCAGCAGCTCCGACGGGGACCTCTATGGCTACACCTTC
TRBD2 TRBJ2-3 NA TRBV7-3 CASSLGTSGTSTDTQYF TGTGCCAGCAGCTTAGGGACTAGCGGCACTAGCACAGATACGCAGTATTTT
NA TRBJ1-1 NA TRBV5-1 CASSPLAGLNTEAFF TGCGCCAGCAGCCCTCTGGCAGGGCTGAACACTGAAGCTTTCTTT
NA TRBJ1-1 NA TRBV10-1 CASSERGTNTEAFF TGCGCCAGCAGTGAGCGGGGGACGAACACTGAAGCTTTCTTT
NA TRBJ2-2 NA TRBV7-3 CASSWRGGTGELFF TGTGCCAGCAGCTGGCGTGGGGGCACCGGGGAGCTGTTTTTT
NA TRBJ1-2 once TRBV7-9 CASSLDGSGYTF TGTGCCAGCAGCTTAGACGGGAGCGGCTACACCTTC
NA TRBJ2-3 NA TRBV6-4 CASSVGHDTDTQYF TGTGCCAGCAGTGTCGGCCATGACACAGATACGCAGTATTTT
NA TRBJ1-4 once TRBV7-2 CASSLGTNEKLFF TGTGCCAGCAGCTTAGGAACTAATGAAAAACTGTTTTTT
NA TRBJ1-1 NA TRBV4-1 CASSPTLQGKNEAFF TGCGCCAGCAGCCCGACCCTCCAGGGTAAGAATGAAGCTTTCTTT
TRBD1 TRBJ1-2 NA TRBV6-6 CASSRRDSYGYTF TGTGCCAGCAGTCGGCGGGACAGCTATGGCTACACCTTC
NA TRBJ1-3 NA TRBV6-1 CASSDMGSGNTIYF TGTGCCAGCAGTGACATGGGCTCTGGAAACACCATATATTTT
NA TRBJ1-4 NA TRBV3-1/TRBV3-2 CASSLRLSGREKLFF TGTGCCAGCAGCCTTCGTCTCTCCGGACGGGAAAAACTGTTTTTT
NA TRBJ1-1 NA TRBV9 CASSVADSMNTEAFF TGTGCCAGCAGCGTAGCGGACAGTATGAACACTGAAGCTTTCTTT
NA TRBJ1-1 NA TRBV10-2 CASREVVGEAFF TGCGCCAGCCGGGAGGTGGTCGGAGAAGCTTTCTTT
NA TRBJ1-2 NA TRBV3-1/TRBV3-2 CASSQPGEDYGYTF TGTGCCAGCAGCCAGCCAGGGGAAGACTATGGCTACACCTTC
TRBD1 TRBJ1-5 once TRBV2 CASTDRGGRPQHF TGTGCCAGTACGGACAGGGGAGGAAGGCCCCAGCATTTT
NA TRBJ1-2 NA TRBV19 CASSIGTGYTF TGTGCCAGTAGTATAGGGACTGGCTACACCTTC
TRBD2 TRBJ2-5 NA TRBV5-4 CASSLALAGVETQYF TGTGCCAGCAGCTTAGCACTAGCGGGGGTAGAGACCCAGTACTTC
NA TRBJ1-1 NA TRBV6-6 CASGLWPGGDTEAFF TGTGCCAGCGGCCTTTGGCCAGGTGGGGACACTGAAGCTTTCTTT
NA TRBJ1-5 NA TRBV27 CASSLGRTQPQHF TGTGCCAGCAGTTTAGGGAGGACCCAGCCCCAGCATTTT
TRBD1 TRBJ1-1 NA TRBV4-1 CASSPTGGADTEAFF TGCGCCAGCAGCCCAACAGGGGGCGCCGACACTGAAGCTTTCTTT
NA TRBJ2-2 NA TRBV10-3 CAISPGAANTGELFF TGTGCCATCAGTCCCGGGGCCGCGAACACCGGGGAGCTGTTTTTT
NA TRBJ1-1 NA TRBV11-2 CASSLSNGNTEAFF TGTGCCAGCAGCTTATCTAACGGGAACACTGAAGCTTTCTTT
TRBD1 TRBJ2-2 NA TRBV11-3 CASSSGTGNTGELFF TGTGCCAGCAGCTCCGGGACAGGGAACACCGGGGAGCTGTTTTTT
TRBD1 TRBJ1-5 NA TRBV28 CASSTGQGNQPQHF TGTGCCAGCAGTACCGGACAGGGCAATCAGCCCCAGCATTTT
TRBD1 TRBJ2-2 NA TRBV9 CASSASGTEFGELFF TGTGCCAGCAGCGCGTCCGGGACAGAGTTCGGGGAGCTGTTTTTT
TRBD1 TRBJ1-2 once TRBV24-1 CATQGQGYGYTF TGTGCCACCCAGGGACAGGGTTATGGCTACACCTTC
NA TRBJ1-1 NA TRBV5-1 CASSLGNPTEAFF TGCGCCAGCAGCTTGGGCAACCCGACTGAAGCTTTCTTT
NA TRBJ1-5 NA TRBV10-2 CASSEGGQPQHF TGCGCCAGCAGTGAGGGGGGCCAGCCCCAGCATTTT
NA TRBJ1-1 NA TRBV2 CASSGMPNTEAFF TGTGCCAGCAGTGGAATGCCGAACACTGAAGCTTTCTTT
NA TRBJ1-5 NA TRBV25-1 CASSFIRGEGPQHF TGTGCCAGCAGTTTTATCCGGGGGGAAGGACCCCAGCATTTT
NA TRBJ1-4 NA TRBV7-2 CATSLSVFPNEKLFF TGTGCCACCTCCCTGTCCGTCTTCCCTAATGAAAAACTGTTTTTT
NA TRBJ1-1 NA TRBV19 CASRSVTGLRTEAFF TGTGCCAGTAGATCGGTTACAGGGCTAAGGACTGAAGCTTTCTTT
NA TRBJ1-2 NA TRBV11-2 CASSSTGAYGYTF TGTGCCAGCAGCTCTACAGGAGCCTATGGCTACACCTTC
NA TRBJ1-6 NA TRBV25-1 CASSDMGTYNSPLHF TGTGCCAGCAGTGACATGGGCACCTATAATTCACCCCTCCACTTT
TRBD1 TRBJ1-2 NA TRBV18 CASSPVDRGNGYTF TGTGCCAGCTCACCCGTCGACAGGGGAAACGGCTACACCTTC
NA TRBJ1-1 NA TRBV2 CASSSYAEAFF TGTGCCAGCAGCTCCTATGCGGAAGCTTTCTTT